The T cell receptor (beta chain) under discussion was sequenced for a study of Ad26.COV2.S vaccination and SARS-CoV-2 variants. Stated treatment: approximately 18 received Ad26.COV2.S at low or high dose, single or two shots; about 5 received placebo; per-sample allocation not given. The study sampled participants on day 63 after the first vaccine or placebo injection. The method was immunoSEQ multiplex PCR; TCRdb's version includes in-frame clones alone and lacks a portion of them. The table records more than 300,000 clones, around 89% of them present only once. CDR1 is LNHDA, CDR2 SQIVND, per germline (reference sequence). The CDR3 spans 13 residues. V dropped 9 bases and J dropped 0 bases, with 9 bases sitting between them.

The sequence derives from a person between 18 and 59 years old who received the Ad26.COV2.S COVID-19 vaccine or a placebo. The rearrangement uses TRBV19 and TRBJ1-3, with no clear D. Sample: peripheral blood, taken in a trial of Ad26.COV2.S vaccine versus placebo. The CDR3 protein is CASGSYSGNTIYF. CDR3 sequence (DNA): TGTGCCAGCGGGAGTTACTCTGGAAACACCATATATTTT.